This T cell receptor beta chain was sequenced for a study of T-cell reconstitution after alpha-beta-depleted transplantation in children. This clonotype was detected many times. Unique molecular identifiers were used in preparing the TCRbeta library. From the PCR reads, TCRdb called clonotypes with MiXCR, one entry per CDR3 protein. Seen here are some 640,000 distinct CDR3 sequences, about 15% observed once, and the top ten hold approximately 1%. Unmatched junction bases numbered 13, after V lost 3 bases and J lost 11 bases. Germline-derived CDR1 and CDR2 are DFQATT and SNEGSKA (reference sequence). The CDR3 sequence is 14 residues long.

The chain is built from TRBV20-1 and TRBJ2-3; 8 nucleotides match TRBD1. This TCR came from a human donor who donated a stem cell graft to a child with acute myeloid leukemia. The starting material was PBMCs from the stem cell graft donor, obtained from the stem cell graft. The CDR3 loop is CSASRDRTYWEQYF. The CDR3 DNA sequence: TGCAGTGCTAGCCGGGACAGGACGTATTGGGAGCAGTATTTT.